This TCR beta chain was retrieved from a study of CD8 T cells in ankylosing spondylitis. This clonotype appeared many times. Its antigen is not known. Losses at the gene ends were 4 bases for V and 7 bases for J; bases not matched to a gene: 1. From germline, CDR1 is MNHEY and CDR2 SVGAGI. CDR3 size: 14 residues. Scientists made TCR beta libraries using quantitative 5'-RACE with molecular barcodes. From the 5' RACE reads, TCRdb called clonotypes with MiXCR, one entry per CDR3 protein. The table lists more than 650,000 distinct CDR3 sequences, 12% of them singletons. Study results and limitations: Ankylosing spondylitis blood appeared to be characterized by a TCR beta motif of 7 to 9 highly homologous variants. The clones that were linked to disease were reported to be significantly enriched in matched synovial fluid samples from ankylosing spondylitis patients. Some of these motif variants have turned up before, in reports on reactive arthritis synovial fluid and blood.

The chain uses TRBV6-5 and TRBJ1-6; TRBD1 matches 10 bases. The sequencing input was blood, either unsorted or a sorted T cell fraction (not recorded which). The sequence came from a male donor with ankylosing spondylitis. The DNA of the CDR3 is TGTGCCAGCAGTTGGACAGGGGGGAATTCACCCCTCCACTTT. Translating it yields CASSWTGGNSPLHF.